The T cell receptor (beta chain) described here comes from a study of T-cell memory formation after mild COVID-19 (dated by TCRdb to the early 2020s). For the wider study: TCR sequence clusters from the two donors were found to be largely donor specific. Two young, previously healthy adult volunteers, one female and one male, were included in the cohort. In a couple of donors, T-cell clones that expanded and contracted after mild COVID-19 were tracked by sequencing TCRalpha and TCRbeta repertoires over time. Points the paper makes about the study in general: Some responding clones were found in pre-infection memory, which suggests that pre-existing cross-reactive memory T cells took part in the SARS-CoV-2 response. The study included only a couple of mild cases, and larger cohorts that include severe cases with pre-infection samples were judged to be necessary. SARS-CoV-2 specificity of the second-wave clones peaking on day 37 was not confirmed. Balanced CD4/CD8 phenotypes were observed for clones contracting from day 15 to 85, whereas a bias towards CD4+ was observed for a second wave of clones expanding from day 15 to 37. Contracting CD4+ clones turned up mainly in the CM and EM memory subsets, whereas EMRA was where CD8+ clones were enriched.

The sequencing machine was an Illumina NovaSeq 6000. Using 5'RACE with constant-segment primers, TCRalpha and TCRbeta cDNA libraries were constructed, with sample barcodes and unique molecular identifiers added in the process. Trizol reagent was used to extract RNA from every sample. Amplification of the libraries took two PCR steps, and the second step added a second sample barcode plus Illumina TruSeq adapters. Libraries were sequenced on an Illumina NovaSeq with 2 x 150 bp paired-end reads. Regarding the original processing steps: The reads were demultiplexed and collapsed into UMI-guided consensus sequences using migec v1.2.7. With mixcr v2.1.11, UMI consensuses were aligned to TRA and TRB V and J templates and assembled into clonotypes. Expanded or contracted clonotypes were those called significant by both edgeR and NoisET, with noise models trained on biological replicates. For edgeR calls, the cutoffs were a false discovery rate-adjusted p below 0.01 and a log2 fold-change threshold of 1. PCA with hierarchical clustering of max-normalized trajectories of the 1000 most abundant clonotypes was used as exploratory dynamics analysis. The CD4 or CD8 phenotype of responding clones was assigned using the separately sequenced CD4+ and CD8+ repertoires. TCRdb trimmed the raw reads at Q25, called clones with MiXCR and kept productive beta chains. Rows are combined by CDR3 protein, so each entry shows the most common genes and DNA. The V and J calls, along with clone size, are taken from TCRdb and not from the paper's own processing. Counted in this sample were about 350,000 distinct CDR3 sequences; about 15% of them appeared once. The ten largest make up around 21% of the sample.

The CDR3 runs 12 residues from the cysteine to the phenylalanine. Only CDR3 DNA is held: 36 bases, read in frame from base 1. The junction shows trimming of 0 bases on V and 6 bases on J, plus 5 bases between the germline ends. The germline V gene encodes CDR1 MNHNY and CDR2 SVGAGI (reference sequence). PBMCs were isolated by Ficoll-Paque density gradient centrifugation. This clonotype occurred a few times. The target of this receptor is not known. No much larger clone exists at a distance of one base, and base qualities are not known. The sequenced material came from PBMCs or a T cell subset sorted from them (not recorded which). This receptor was taken from a man aged 18 to 29 who had mild COVID-19 (a few samples of this study predate the infection). The sample titles of this study are shuffled in the database, so cell type and time point are left out; the donor was told from shared clones. The chain is made from TRBV6-6 and TRBJ1-1; no D gene can be assigned with confidence. The DNA sequence is given as TGTGCCAGCAGTTACTCGGAACCTGAAGCTTTCTTT. It codes for CASSYSEPEAFF.